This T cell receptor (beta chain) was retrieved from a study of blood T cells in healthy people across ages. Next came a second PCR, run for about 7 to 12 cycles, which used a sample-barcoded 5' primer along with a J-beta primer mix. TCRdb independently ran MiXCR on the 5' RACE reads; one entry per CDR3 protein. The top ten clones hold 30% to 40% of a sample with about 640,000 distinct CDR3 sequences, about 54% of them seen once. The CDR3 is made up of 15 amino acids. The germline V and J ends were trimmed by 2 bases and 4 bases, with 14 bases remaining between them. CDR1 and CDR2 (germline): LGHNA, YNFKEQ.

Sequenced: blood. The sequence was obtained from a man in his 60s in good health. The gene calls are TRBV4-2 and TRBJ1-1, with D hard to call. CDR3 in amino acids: CASSQSAGRGTEAFF. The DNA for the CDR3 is TGTGCCAGCAGCCAATCGGCCGGACGGGGCACTGAAGCTTTCTTT.